Each of the 28 T cell receptor beta chains below was sequenced from the same sample in a study of preoperative IRX-2 immunotherapy in early breast cancer. Described treatment: preoperative locoregional IRX-2 cytokine immunotherapy. The method was immunoSEQ multiplex PCR; TCRdb's version includes in-frame clones alone and lacks a portion of them. The table has fewer than 30,000 clones, 90% seen once. This specimen was acquired from a patient treated with IRX-2 immunotherapy. These receptors were collected from a human donor with breast cancer.

This sequence joins TRBV7-2 and TRBJ2-2, with a possible D match to TRBD2 (7 bases). CDR3 length equals 16 residues. V was trimmed by 6 bases and J by 4 bases, leaving 18 bases between them. Per the germline V gene, CDR1 is SGHTA and CDR2 is FQGNSA. This chain's CDR3 is CASRDTGGLRTGELFF. The CDR3 coding sequence is TGTGCCAGCAGGGACACGGGGGGCCTCCGCACCGGGGAGCTGTTTTTT.

The CDR3 protein is CASSLGVAGSYNEQFF. As DNA, the CDR3 is TGTGCCAGCAGCCTGGGGGTAGCGGGGTCCTACAATGAGCAGTTCTTC. The V gene is TRBV5-5, the J gene TRBJ2-1; 8 bases line up with TRBD2. After removal of 4 bases from V and 1 base from J, the junction contained 7 bases not matched to a gene. The CDR3 has 16 amino acids. Germline V gene sequence: CDR1 SGHKS, CDR2 YYEKEE (reference sequence).

The gene calls are TRBV7-6 and TRBJ1-1; 7 nucleotides line up with TRBD1. From germline, CDR1 is SGHVS and CDR2 FNYEAQ. J was trimmed by 6 bases and V by 5 bases; bases with no gene match: 3. The CDR3 covers 12 residues. The CDR3 sequence is CASSKGGPEAFF. In DNA form, the CDR3 reads TGTGCCAGCAGCAAAGGGGGCCCTGAAGCTTTCTTT.

V gene TRBV27 combines with J gene TRBJ2-1, with 9 bases identical to TRBD1. Germline V gives CDR1 MNHEY, CDR2 SMNVEV (reference sequence). Trimming removed 5 bases from V and 2 bases from J; junction bases left unmatched: 7. The CDR3 runs to 16 residues. The CDR3 loop reads CASSRTGELPYNEQFF. The CDR3 nucleotides read TGTGCCAGCAGTCGGACAGGGGAGTTGCCCTACAATGAGCAGTTCTTC.

The rearrangement uses TRBV5-4 and TRBJ2-5; D might be TRBD1 (8 bases). V was shortened by 4 bases and J by 5 bases, with 24 bases between the two germline ends. There are 17 residues in the CDR3. The germline V gene encodes CDR1 SGHNT and CDR2 YYREEE (reference sequence). CDR3 nucleotide sequence: TGTGCCAGCAGCGAGAGCAGGGGGCGGGAGTGGTTGGAGACCCAGTACTTC. Translated, it gives CASSESRGREWLETQYF.

The gene calls are TRBV7-2 and TRBJ2-5; a possible D gene is TRBD2 (6 bases). Germline lookup yields CDR1 SGHTA and CDR2 FQGNSA. The CDR3 is 14 residues long. Trimming took off 1 base at V and 11 bases at J, with 17 bases between the two ends. The CDR3 nucleotides read TGTGCCAGCAGCTTAGGTTGGGGCGGCGGGGAGCAGTACTTC. It yields the protein CASSLGWGGGEQYF.

V and J are TRBV27 and TRBJ2-2; D unclear. Germline V CDR1 and CDR2: MNHEY, SMNVEV (reference sequence). The V end lost 0 bases, the J end lost 2 bases, and 4 bases lay between the germline ends. CDR3 length equals 14 residues. CDR3: CASSLSINTGELFF. The DNA for the CDR3 is TGTGCCAGCAGTTTATCGATAAACACCGGGGAGCTGTTTTTT.

V and J are TRBV6-1 and TRBJ2-7, with a weak D call TRBD2 (5 bases). V was cut by 4 bases and J by 6 bases, with 16 bases left in between. The CDR3 runs 14 residues. In germline, CDR1 is MNHNS, CDR2 SASEGT. The CDR3 protein is CASSGCEEVCEQYF. The CDR3 nucleotides are TGTGCCAGCAGTGGATGCGAGGAGGTATGCGAGCAGTACTTC.

V usage is TRBV19 and J usage is TRBJ2-7, with 10 bases lining up with TRBD2. CDR1 is LNHDA, CDR2 SQIVND, per germline (reference sequence). This CDR3 contains 15 residues. V lost 6 bases and J lost 2; bases outside the gene matches: 7. The CDR3 loop is CASSDSLAGAYEQYF. The DNA of the CDR3 is TGTGCCAGTAGCGATAGTCTAGCGGGGGCCTACGAGCAGTACTTC.

The rearrangement joins TRBV5-5 to TRBJ2-7; TRBD1 matches at 10 bases. CDR1 and CDR2 (germline): SGHKS, YYEKEE (reference sequence). V shed 4 bases and J 4 bases; nucleotides not matched to a gene: 8. The CDR3 contains 15 residues. CDR3 nucleotide sequence: TGTGCCAGCAGCACACAGACAGGGGGCTCATACGAGCAGTACTTC. This translates into CASSTQTGGSYEQYF.

The rearrangement joins TRBV4-3 to TRBJ2-7; 9 positions match TRBD1. Germline V gene data show CDR1 as LGHNA and CDR2 as YSLEER. V shed 0 bases, J shed 4 bases, and the junction held 4 bases outside the gene matches. The CDR3 runs 15 residues. The CDR3 loop reads CASSQEGTGMYEQYF. The DNA of the CDR3 is TGCGCCAGCAGCCAAGAGGGGACAGGGATGTACGAGCAGTACTTC.

This chain connects TRBV28 to TRBJ2-1; TRBD2 agrees at 15 bases. V lost 8 bases to trimming and J lost 7 bases; unmatched junction nucleotides: 6. Germline loops: CDR1 MDHEN, CDR2 SYDVKM. The CDR3 has 15 amino acids. CDR3 region: CASEGGTSGRNEQFF. Here the CDR3 DNA reads TGTGCCAGCGAAGGGGGGACTAGCGGGAGGAATGAGCAGTTCTTC. The full variable domain, its missing parts supplied by reference TRBV28 and TRBJ2-1, is DVKVTQSSRYLVKRTGEKVFLECVQDMDHENMFWYRQDPGLGLRLIYFSYDVKMKEKGDIPEGYSVSREKKERFSLILESASTNQTSMYLCASEGGTSGRNEQFFGPGTRLTVL.

J is TRBJ1-5 and V is TRBV6-5; D not resolved. Per germline, CDR1 MNHEY and CDR2 SVGAGI. V was cut by 4 bases and J by 0 bases, with 7 bases left in between. The CDR3 is made up of 14 amino acids. The CDR3 sequence: CASSSYHSNQPQHF. CDR3 DNA: TGTGCCAGCAGTTCTTATCATAGCAATCAGCCCCAGCATTTT.

This chain links TRBV11-2 with TRBJ2-3, with D possibly matching TRBD1 (6 bases). The CDR3 length is 16 residues. Germline V gene lookup returns CDR1 SGHAT and CDR2 FQNNGV. The V and J ends lost 4 bases and 3 bases respectively, with 17 bases between them. The CDR3 region is CASSWIRGLGTDTQYF. The CDR3 DNA follows: TGTGCCAGCAGCTGGATCAGGGGTTTGGGGACAGATACGCAGTATTTT.

J is TRBJ1-1 and V is TRBV7-9, with 9 bases aligning to TRBD1. The germline V gene has CDR1 SEHNR and CDR2 FQNEAQ (reference sequence). With 4 bases clipped from V and 6 bases from J, the junction kept 6 bases outside the gene matches. The CDR3 is 14 residues long. Here the CDR3 DNA reads TGTGCCAGCAGCTCCACAGGGGGCGGGTCTGAAGCTTTCTTT. Translated, it gives CASSSTGGGSEAFF.

The V call is TRBV5-6, the J call TRBJ2-1; 10 bases are shared with TRBD1. V lost 4 bases to trimming and J lost 0 bases; unmatched junction nucleotides: 10. CDR1 is SGHDT, CDR2 YYEEEE, per germline. The CDR3 has 18 residues. The CDR3 reads CASSVLGQGLFSYNEQFF. The CDR3 DNA is TGTGCCAGCAGCGTGTTGGGACAGGGGTTATTCTCCTACAATGAGCAGTTCTTC.

This clone was recorded only once. The DNA for the CDR3 is TGTGCCAGCAGTGGGGACTTACTAAGTCTGGATACGCAGTATTTT. This translates into CASSGDLLSLDTQYF. The chain employs TRBV6-6 and TRBJ2-3, with D perhaps TRBD2 (6 bases). V shed 5 bases and J shed 6 bases, with 18 bases lying between them. CDR1 and CDR2 from the germline V gene are MNHNY and SVGAGI (reference sequence). The CDR3 totals 15 residues.

The chain recombines TRBV4-3 with TRBJ1-4; no clear D. Between the trimmed V and J ends, which lost 4 bases and 5 bases, there was a span of 26 bases. Germline assignment: CDR1 LGHNA and CDR2 YSLEER. The CDR3 sequence is 19 residues long. DNA of the CDR3: TGCGCCAGCAGCCGGAGCATGGCTCATTCCATCATTCCCAATGAAAAACTGTTTTTT. Protein: CASSRSMAHSIIPNEKLFF.

V is TRBV27 and J is TRBJ2-1; 7 nucleotides line up with TRBD2. The germline V gene encodes CDR1 MNHEY and CDR2 SMNVEV (reference sequence). The junction had 14 bases not matched to a gene; V was cut back by 8 bases and J by 7 bases. The CDR3 loop spans 15 amino acids. For the CDR3, the DNA is TGTGCCAGCCAATCGCCGAGAGGGGAGGGTAATGAGCAGTTCTTC. Its protein product is CASQSPRGEGNEQFF.

The chain is built from TRBV4-1 and TRBJ2-2; unclear D gene. Germline CDR1 and CDR2: MGHRA and YSYEKL. The CDR3 sequence is 16 residues long. Trimming removed 1 base at V and 6 bases at J, with 15 bases between. The CDR3 reads CASSQVVDVVPGELFF. The CDR3 nucleotides read TGCGCCAGCAGCCAAGTGGTTGATGTGGTCCCCGGGGAGCTGTTTTTT.

The chain carries TRBV27 and TRBJ2-7, with a possible D match to TRBD1 (5 bases). Trimming pared 2 bases from V and 6 bases from J, leaving 14 bases between. The CDR3 length is 14 residues. The germline V gene has CDR1 MNHEY and CDR2 SMNVEV (reference sequence). CDR3 nucleotide sequence: TGTGCCAGCAGTTTAGGGGCCAGATCGGGCGAGCAGTACTTC. Protein product: CASSLGARSGEQYF.

J is TRBJ1-2 and V is TRBV2; 7 bases align to TRBD1. Germline V gene data show CDR1 as SNHLY and CDR2 as FYNNEI. After removal of 1 base from V and 3 bases from J, the junction contained 2 bases not matched to a gene. This CDR3 is 14 amino acids long. The CDR3 sequence: CASSEGDSHYGYTF. In DNA form, the CDR3 reads TGTGCCAGCAGTGAAGGGGACAGTCACTATGGCTACACCTTC.

This chain's CDR3 is CASSPGWTGAGLHNTYEQYF. The CDR3 coding sequence is TGTGCCAGTAGCCCCGGGTGGACTGGAGCGGGACTCCATAACACCTACGAGCAGTACTTC. The V gene is TRBV19, the J gene TRBJ2-7, with 7 bases matching TRBD2. This CDR3 is 20 amino acids long. V was pared by 6 bases and J by 2 bases, with 25 bases of the junction left unmatched. CDR1 is LNHDA and CDR2 is SQIVND in the germline V gene (reference sequence).

CDR3 protein: CASSFGDYEQYF. CDR3 nucleotides: TGTGCCAGCAGTTTCGGGGACTACGAGCAGTACTTC. J is TRBJ2-7 and V is TRBV28; D might be TRBD2 (5 bases). Trimming stripped 3 bases from V and 3 bases from J, with 6 bases between. Germline values: CDR1 MDHEN, CDR2 SYDVKM. This CDR3 has 12 amino acids.

J is TRBJ2-3 and V is TRBV9; a weak D match, TRBD1 (5 bases). V was cut by 4 bases and J by 2 bases, with 14 bases left in between. Germline V gene data show CDR1 as SGDLS and CDR2 as YYNGEE. The CDR3 is made up of 15 amino acids. The DNA for the CDR3 is TGTGCCAGCAGCAAGAAGACAGCGCCCACAGATACGCAGTATTTT. Protein: CASSKKTAPTDTQYF.

The chain links TRBV5-5 to TRBJ2-7; the D gene is possibly TRBD1 (5 bases). V lost 2 bases to trimming and J lost 2 bases, with 11 bases between them. The CDR3 is made up of 14 amino acids. The germline V gene encodes CDR1 SGHKS and CDR2 YYEKEE (reference sequence). CDR3 nucleotides: TGTGCCAGCAGCTTTGAAGACAGCCCCTACGAGCAGTACTTC. Amino acid sequence: CASSFEDSPYEQYF.

The rearrangement joins TRBV7-2 to TRBJ1-2; 7 bases line up with TRBD1. Germline CDR1 SGHTA, CDR2 FQGNSA. J was trimmed by 0 bases and V by 6 bases; bases with no gene match: 4. The CDR3 is 14 residues long. CDR3 protein: CASSPGTANYGYTF. In DNA form, the CDR3 reads TGTGCCAGCAGTCCCGGGACAGCTAACTATGGCTACACCTTC.

The chain joins TRBV7-9 to TRBJ2-1; no definite D call. This CDR3 comprises 15 residues. Trimming cost V 4 bases and J 0 bases, with 10 bases left between them. Germline CDR1 is SEHNR and CDR2 is FQNEAQ (reference sequence). The DNA of the CDR3 is TGTGCCAGCAGCTCAGCTGCGAGCTCCTACAATGAGCAGTTCTTC. Translation: CASSSAASSYNEQFF.